This T cell receptor beta chain was sequenced for a study of post-analysis software for immune sequencing data. About the study: Recorded subtypes: relapsing-remitting, secondary progressive, progressive-relapsing; some patients unannotated.

This clonotype was seen a handful of times. No antigen is known for it. The TCR beta cDNA libraries contained unique molecular identifiers. The T cell input of about 1 to 10 million gave roughly 500,000 cDNA molecules. TCRdb re-derived calls from the PCR reads in MiXCR, one entry per CDR3 protein. The sample contains some 800,000 distinct CDR3 sequences, around 42% of which appear only once. The V segment lost 7 bases and the J segment 6 bases; nucleotides outside the gene matches: 12. The CDR3 contains 15 residues. Germline assignment: CDR1 SGHRS and CDR2 YFSETQ. Notes on the study in general: With F measure, samples from one preparation batch clustered together strongly. Normalized Chao1 diversity was significantly reduced in patients versus controls. Four or five TRBV segments, including TRBV5-6, TRBV5-1 and TRBV20-1, were more frequent in patients than controls.

What was sequenced was blood. This clonotype originated in a girl aged 5 to 17 with multiple sclerosis. V gene TRBV5-1 combines with J gene TRBJ2-7, with 11 bases that match TRBD2. The CDR3 nucleotides are TGCGCCAGCGCCAAAGGGACTAGCGGAGGGACCGAGCAGTACTTC. It translates to CASAKGTSGGTEQYF. Variable domain in full (rest from reference TRBV5-1 and TRBJ2-7): KAGVTQTPRYLIKTRGQQVTLSCSPISGHRSVSWYQQTPGQGLQFLFEYFSETQRNKGNFPGRFSGRQFSNSRSEMNVSTLELGDSALYLCASAKGTSGGTEQYFGPGTRLTVT.